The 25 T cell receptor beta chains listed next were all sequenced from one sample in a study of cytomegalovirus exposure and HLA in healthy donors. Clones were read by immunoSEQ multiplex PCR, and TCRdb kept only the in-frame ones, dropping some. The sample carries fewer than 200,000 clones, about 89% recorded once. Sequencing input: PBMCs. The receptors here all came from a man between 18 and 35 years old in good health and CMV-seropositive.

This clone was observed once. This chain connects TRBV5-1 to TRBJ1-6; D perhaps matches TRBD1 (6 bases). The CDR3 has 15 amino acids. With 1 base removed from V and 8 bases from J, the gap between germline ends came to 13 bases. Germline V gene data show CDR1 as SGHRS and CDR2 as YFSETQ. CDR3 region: CASSLLAGEDSPLHF. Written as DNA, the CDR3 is TGCGCCAGCAGCTTGTTGGCAGGGGAAGATTCACCCCTCCACTTT.

CDR3 sequence reads: CASSQAETGFYGYTF. DNA of the CDR3: TGCGCCAGCAGCCAAGCCGAAACAGGGTTCTATGGCTACACCTTC. The genes are TRBV4-1 and TRBJ1-2; D might be TRBD1 (6 bases). V lost 1 base to trimming and J lost 4 bases, with 13 bases between them. Germline V CDR1 and CDR2: MGHRA, YSYEKL. The CDR3 extends over 15 amino acids.

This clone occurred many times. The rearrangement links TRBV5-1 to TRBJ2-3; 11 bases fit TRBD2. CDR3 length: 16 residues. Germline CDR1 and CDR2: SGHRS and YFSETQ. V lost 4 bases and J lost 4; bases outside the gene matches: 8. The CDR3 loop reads CASSPMTSGVSDTQYF. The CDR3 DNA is TGCGCCAGCAGCCCCATGACTAGCGGGGTTTCAGATACGCAGTATTTT. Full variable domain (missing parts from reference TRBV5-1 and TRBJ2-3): KAGVTQTPRYLIKTRGQQVTLSCSPISGHRSVSWYQQTPGQGLQFLFEYFSETQRNKGNFPGRFSGRQFSNSRSEMNVSTLELGDSALYLCASSPMTSGVSDTQYFGPGTRLTVL.

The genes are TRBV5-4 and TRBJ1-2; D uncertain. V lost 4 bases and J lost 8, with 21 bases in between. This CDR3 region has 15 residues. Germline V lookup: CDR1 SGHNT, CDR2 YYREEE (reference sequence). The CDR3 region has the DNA TGTGCCAGCAGCCATCGTAGTCCGGGAAGTAGAGGCTACACCTTC. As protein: CASSHRSPGSRGYTF.

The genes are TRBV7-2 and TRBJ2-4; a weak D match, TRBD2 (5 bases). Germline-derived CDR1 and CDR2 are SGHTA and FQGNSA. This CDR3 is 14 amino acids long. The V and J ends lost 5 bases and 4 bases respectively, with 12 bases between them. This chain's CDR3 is CASSQNTGKNIQYF. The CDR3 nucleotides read TGTGCCAGCAGCCAGAACACGGGAAAAAACATTCAGTACTTC.

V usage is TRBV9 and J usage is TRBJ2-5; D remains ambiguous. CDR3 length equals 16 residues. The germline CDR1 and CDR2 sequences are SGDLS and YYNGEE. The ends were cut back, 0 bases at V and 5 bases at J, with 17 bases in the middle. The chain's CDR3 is CASSVDRGLDPETQYF. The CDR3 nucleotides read TGTGCCAGCAGCGTAGATAGAGGCTTAGATCCGGAGACCCAGTACTTC.

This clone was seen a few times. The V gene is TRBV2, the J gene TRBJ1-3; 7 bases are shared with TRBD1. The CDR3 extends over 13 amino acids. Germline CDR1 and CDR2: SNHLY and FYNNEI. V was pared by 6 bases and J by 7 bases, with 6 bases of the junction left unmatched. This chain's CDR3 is CASRGQLGNTIYF. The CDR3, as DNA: TGTGCCAGCAGGGGACAGTTGGGGAACACCATATATTTT.

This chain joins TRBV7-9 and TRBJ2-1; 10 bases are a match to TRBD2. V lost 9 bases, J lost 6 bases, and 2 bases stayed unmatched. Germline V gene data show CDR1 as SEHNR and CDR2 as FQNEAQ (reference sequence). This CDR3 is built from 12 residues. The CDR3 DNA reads TGTGCCAGTAGCGGGGGGTTCAATGAGCAGTTCTTC. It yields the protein CASSGGFNEQFF. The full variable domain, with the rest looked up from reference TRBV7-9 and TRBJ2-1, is DTGVSQNPRHKITKRGQNVTFRCDPISEHNRLYWYRQTLGQGPEFLTYFQNEAQLEKSRLLSDRFSAERPKGSFSTLEIQRTEQGDSAMYLCASSGGFNEQFFGPGTRLTVL.

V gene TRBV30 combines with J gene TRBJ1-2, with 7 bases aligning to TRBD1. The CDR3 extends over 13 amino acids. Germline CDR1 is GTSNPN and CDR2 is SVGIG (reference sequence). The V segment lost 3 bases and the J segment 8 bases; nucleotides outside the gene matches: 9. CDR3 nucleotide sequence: TGTGCCTGGAGCCGAAGGGGGCGGGGCGGCTACACCTTC. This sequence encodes CAWSRRGRGGYTF. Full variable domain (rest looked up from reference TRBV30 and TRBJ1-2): SQTIHQWPATLVQPVGSPLSLECTVEGTSNPNLYWYRQAAGRGLQLLFYSVGIGQISSEVPQNLSASRPQDRQFILSSKKLLLSDSGFYLCAWSRRGRGGYTFGSGTRLTVV.

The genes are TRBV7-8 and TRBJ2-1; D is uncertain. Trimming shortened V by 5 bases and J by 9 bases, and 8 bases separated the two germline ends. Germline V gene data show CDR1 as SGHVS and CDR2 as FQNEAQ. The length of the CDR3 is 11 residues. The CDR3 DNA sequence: TGTGCCAGCAGCCCCTCCAGTGAGCAGTTCTTC. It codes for CASSPSSEQFF.

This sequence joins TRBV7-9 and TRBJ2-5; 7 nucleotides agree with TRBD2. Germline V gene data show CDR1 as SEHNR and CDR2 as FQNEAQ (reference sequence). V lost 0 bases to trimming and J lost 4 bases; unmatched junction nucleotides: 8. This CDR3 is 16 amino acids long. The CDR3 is CASSLAREWRGETQYF. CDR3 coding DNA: TGTGCCAGCAGCTTAGCGCGGGAGTGGAGGGGAGAGACCCAGTACTTC.

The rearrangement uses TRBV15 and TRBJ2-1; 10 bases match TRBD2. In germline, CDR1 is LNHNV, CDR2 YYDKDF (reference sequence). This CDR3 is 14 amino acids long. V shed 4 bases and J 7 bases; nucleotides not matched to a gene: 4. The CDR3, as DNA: TGTGCCACCAGCAAGCGGGGGGGGCGTAATGAGCAGTTCTTC. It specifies CATSKRGGRNEQFF.

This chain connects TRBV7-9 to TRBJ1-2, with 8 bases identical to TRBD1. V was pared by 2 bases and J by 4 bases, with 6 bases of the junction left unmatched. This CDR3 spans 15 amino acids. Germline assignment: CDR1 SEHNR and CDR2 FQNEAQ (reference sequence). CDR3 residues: CASSLNRQGIYGYTF. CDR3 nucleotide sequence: TGTGCCAGCAGCTTAAACAGACAGGGGATCTATGGCTACACCTTC.

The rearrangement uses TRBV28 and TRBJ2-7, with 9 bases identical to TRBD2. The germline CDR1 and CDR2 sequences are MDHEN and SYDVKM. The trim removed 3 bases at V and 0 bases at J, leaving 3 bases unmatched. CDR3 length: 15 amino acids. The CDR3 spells CASSLGGRASYEQYF. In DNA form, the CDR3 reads TGTGCCAGCAGTTTGGGCGGGAGGGCCTCCTACGAGCAGTACTTC.

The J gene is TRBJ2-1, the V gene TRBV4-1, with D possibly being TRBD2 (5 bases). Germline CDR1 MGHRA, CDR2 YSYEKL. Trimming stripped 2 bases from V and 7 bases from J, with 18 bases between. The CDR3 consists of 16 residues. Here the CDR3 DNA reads TGCGCCAGCAGCCAACTCGCGTGGTCCGGGGAGAATGAGCAGTTCTTC. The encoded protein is CASSQLAWSGENEQFF.

CDR3 sequence: CASSLTRTGVDGYTF. DNA for the CDR3: TGTGCCAGCAGCTTGACCCGGACAGGGGTCGATGGCTACACCTTC. This chain uses TRBV5-8 with TRBJ1-2; 9 bases agree with TRBD1. Germline V CDR1 and CDR2: SGHTS, YDEGEE. This CDR3 is built from 15 residues. The trim removed 1 base at V and 6 bases at J, leaving 7 bases unmatched.

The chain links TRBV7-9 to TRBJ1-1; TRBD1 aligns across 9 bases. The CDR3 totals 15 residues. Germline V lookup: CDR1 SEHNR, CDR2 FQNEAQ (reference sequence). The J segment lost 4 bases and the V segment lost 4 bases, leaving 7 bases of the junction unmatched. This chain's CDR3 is CASSSGVTGGTEAFF. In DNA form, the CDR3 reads TGTGCCAGCAGCTCCGGGGTGACAGGGGGCACTGAAGCTTTCTTT.

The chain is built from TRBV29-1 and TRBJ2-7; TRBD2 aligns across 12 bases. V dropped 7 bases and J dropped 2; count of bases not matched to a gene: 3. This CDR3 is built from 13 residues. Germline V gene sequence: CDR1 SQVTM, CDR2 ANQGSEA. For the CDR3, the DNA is TGCAGCGCCAGACTAGCGGGGGCCTACGAGCAGTACTTC. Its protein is CSARLAGAYEQYF.

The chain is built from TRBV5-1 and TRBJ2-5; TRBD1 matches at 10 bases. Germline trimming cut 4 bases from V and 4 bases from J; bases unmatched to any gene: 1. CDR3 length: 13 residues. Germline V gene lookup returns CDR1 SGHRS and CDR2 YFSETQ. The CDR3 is CASSRDRGETQYF. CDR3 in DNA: TGCGCCAGCAGCCGGGACAGGGGAGAGACCCAGTACTTC.

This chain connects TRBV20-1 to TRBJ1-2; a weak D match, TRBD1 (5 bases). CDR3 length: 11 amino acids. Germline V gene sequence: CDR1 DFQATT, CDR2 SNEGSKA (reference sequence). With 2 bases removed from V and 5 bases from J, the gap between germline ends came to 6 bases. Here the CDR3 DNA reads TGCAGTGCTAGACCAGGGTATGGCTACACCTTC. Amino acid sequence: CSARPGYGYTF.

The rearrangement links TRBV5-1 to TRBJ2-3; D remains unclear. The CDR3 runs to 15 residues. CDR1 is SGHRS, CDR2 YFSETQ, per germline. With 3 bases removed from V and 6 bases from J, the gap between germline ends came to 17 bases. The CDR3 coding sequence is TGCGCCAGCAGCTCCGGTTATTTCACCCACGATACGCAGTATTTT. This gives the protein CASSSGYFTHDTQYF.

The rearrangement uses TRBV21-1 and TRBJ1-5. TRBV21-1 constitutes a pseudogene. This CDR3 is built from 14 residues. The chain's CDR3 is CASSVRLRNQPQHF. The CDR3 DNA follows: TGTGCCAGCAGCGTGAGACTCCGGAATCAGCCCCAGCATTTT.

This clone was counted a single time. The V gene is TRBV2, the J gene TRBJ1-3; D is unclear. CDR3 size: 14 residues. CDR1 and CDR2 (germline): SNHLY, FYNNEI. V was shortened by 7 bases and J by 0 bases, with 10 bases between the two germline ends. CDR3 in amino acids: CASMRQDSGNTIYF. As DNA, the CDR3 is TGTGCCAGCATGCGACAAGACTCTGGAAACACCATATATTTT. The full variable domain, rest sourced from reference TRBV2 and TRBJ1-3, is EPEVTQTPSHQVTQMGQEVILRCVPISNHLYFYWYRQILGQKVEFLVSFYNNEISEKSEIFDDQFSVERPDGSNFTLKIRSTKLEDSAMYFCASMRQDSGNTIYFGEGSWLTVV.

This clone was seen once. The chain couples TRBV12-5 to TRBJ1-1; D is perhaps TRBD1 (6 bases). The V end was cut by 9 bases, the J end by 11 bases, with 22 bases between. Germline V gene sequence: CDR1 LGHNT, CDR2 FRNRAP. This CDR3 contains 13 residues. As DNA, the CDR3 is TGTGCTAGCGAGAACCACAGGGAATGGGAGGCTTTCTTT. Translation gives CASENHREWEAFF.

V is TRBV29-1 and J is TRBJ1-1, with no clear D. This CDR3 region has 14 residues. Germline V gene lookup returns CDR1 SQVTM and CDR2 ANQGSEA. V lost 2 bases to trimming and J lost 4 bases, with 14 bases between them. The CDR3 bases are TGCAGCGTTGAAAGGAGTGACGGCGGCACTGAAGCTTTCTTT. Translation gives CSVERSDGGTEAFF.